This entry lists 30 T cell receptor beta chains sequenced from one sample in a study of shared clonotypes between healthy human individuals. The table came from immunoSEQ multiplex PCR; TCRdb's copy has only in-frame clones and leaves some out. The top ten hold 0.35% to 0.45% of the sample, which has about 2.4 million clones, over 85% seen once. Sequencing was performed on naive CD4+ T cells from PBMCs. Subset in this sample: CD45RA+ positively selected. The receptors derive from a man in his late teens or twenties in good health. Some clones in this sample may be carry-over from other donors' samples.

The J gene is TRBJ2-6, the V gene TRBV27; TRBD2 matches at 8 bases. Germline CDR1 and CDR2: MNHEY and SMNVEV (reference sequence). The CDR3 contains 18 residues. V lost 5 bases, J lost 3 bases, and 12 bases stayed unmatched. The CDR3 DNA is TGTGCCAGCAGTGCCTACAACCGGGGGGGCTATGGGGCCAACGTCCTGACTTTC. Protein: CASSAYNRGGYGANVLTF.

The sample holds one count of this clone. V and J are TRBV19 and TRBJ2-7, with D perhaps matching TRBD2 (5 bases). Deletions cut 1 base from V and 5 bases from J, with 15 bases between. Germline V lookup: CDR1 LNHDA, CDR2 SQIVND (reference sequence). This CDR3 spans 15 amino acids. As DNA, the CDR3 is TGTGCCAGTAGTATAGTAGAGGGAGCGAAGGACGAGCAGTACTTC. Translated: CASSIVEGAKDEQYF. Full variable domain (missing parts from reference TRBV19 and TRBJ2-7): DGGITQSPKYLFRKEGQNVTLSCEQNLNHDAMYWYRQDPGQGLRLIYYSQIVNDFQKGDIAEGYSVSREKKESFPLTVTSAQKNPTAFYLCASSIVEGAKDEQYFGPGTRLTVT.

A single count supports this clone. The chain couples TRBV2 to TRBJ2-4; D ambiguous. The germline V and J ends were trimmed by 6 bases and 6 bases, with 18 bases remaining between them. Germline CDR1 reads SNHLY; CDR2 reads FYNNEI. The CDR3 totals 15 residues. This CDR3 reads CASSHDRPPVNIQYF. CDR3 nucleotides: TGTGCCAGCAGCCACGATAGGCCCCCTGTAAACATTCAGTACTTC.

J is TRBJ1-1 and V is TRBV19, with D maybe TRBD1 (5 bases). Germline V lookup: CDR1 LNHDA, CDR2 SQIVND (reference sequence). The CDR3 loop spans 14 amino acids. V was pared by 6 bases and J by 6 bases, with 17 bases between. The CDR3 DNA reads TGTGCCAGTAGCAAAGGGACCAGTAACGCTGAAGCTTTCTTT. Protein product: CASSKGTSNAEAFF.

The gene calls are TRBV21-1 and TRBJ2-7; the table's D call, TRBD2, was not checked against the DNA. TRBV21-1 is a recognized pseudogene. This CDR3 is built from 18 residues. The CDR3 DNA follows: TGTGCCAGCAGCAGCCAGCCCCACTTAGCGGGAGTATTGGACGAGCAGTACTTC. It specifies CASSSQPHLAGVLDEQYF.

CDR3 in DNA: TGTGCCAGCAGCCCGGGGACTTCGCAGCCCCAGCATTTT. It codes for CASSPGTSQPQHF. V and J are TRBV5-8 and TRBJ1-5, with a weak D call TRBD1 (5 bases). Trimming left V 4 bases short and J 7 bases short, with 12 bases between. Germline V CDR1 and CDR2: SGHTS, YDEGEE. This CDR3 is built from 13 residues.

This chain links TRBV5-1 with TRBJ2-4; perhaps TRBD1 as D (6 bases). This CDR3 region has 13 residues. Germline V gene lookup returns CDR1 SGHRS and CDR2 YFSETQ. V was pared by 2 bases and J by 6 bases, with 9 bases between. The CDR3 sequence: CASSLPQGNIQYF. The CDR3 coding sequence is TGCGCCAGCAGCTTACCACAGGGAAACATTCAGTACTTC.

The V gene is TRBV5-1, the J gene TRBJ2-5, with TRBD2 matching 10 bases. The CDR3 loop spans 15 amino acids. Germline CDR1 and CDR2: SGHRS and YFSETQ. The junction had 8 bases not matched to a gene; V was cut back by 3 bases and J by 6 bases. The CDR3 sequence: CASSSVAGGEKTQYF. The DNA of the CDR3 is TGCGCCAGCAGCTCAGTAGCGGGAGGTGAGAAGACCCAGTACTTC.

This clone was recorded only once. This rearrangement joins TRBV28 to TRBJ1-1; TRBD1 aligns across 7 bases. The CDR3 covers 12 residues. CDR1 is MDHEN and CDR2 is SYDVKM in the germline V gene. V shed 10 bases, J shed 5 bases, and the junction held 7 bases outside the gene matches. The CDR3 coding sequence is TGTGCCATTCACAGGGGTGGTACTGAAGCTTTCTTT. This codes for CAIHRGGTEAFF.

Comment on this clone: The same CDR3 is also encoded by other DNA sequences in this sample. This chain uses TRBV7-2 with TRBJ1-2; 9 bases line up with TRBD1. Looked up from germline, CDR1 is SGHTA and CDR2 is FQGNSA. This CDR3 comprises 14 residues. The V segment lost 5 bases and the J segment 4 bases; nucleotides outside the gene matches: 5. For the CDR3, the DNA is TGTGCCAGCAGCCCCCGGGACAGGGCCTATGGCTACACCTTC. This codes for CASSPRDRAYGYTF.

The CDR3 is CASSPRGRSNTGELFF. The CDR3 DNA sequence: TGTGCCAGCAGCCCCCGGGGCAGATCGAACACCGGGGAGCTGTTTTTT. The rearrangement joins TRBV7-3 to TRBJ2-2; D may match TRBD1 or TRBD2 (5 bases each). V lost 5 bases to trimming and J lost 0 bases, with 13 bases between them. CDR3 size: 16 residues. Germline CDR1 SGHTA, CDR2 FQGTGA.

The chain is built from TRBV23-1 and TRBJ1-5; D possibly corresponds to TRBD1 (5 bases). TRBV23-1 counts as an open reading frame of uncertain function. V was pared by 7 bases and J by 1 base, with 20 bases between. The CDR3 covers 17 residues. The CDR3 nucleotides read TGCGCCAGCACTTCCCCCTTATGGCAGGGCAGCAATCAGCCCCAGCATTTT. Translation: CASTSPLWQGSNQPQHF.

The rearrangement uses TRBV27 and TRBJ2-7; TRBD1 matches at 7 bases. The CDR3 extends over 15 amino acids. Germline values: CDR1 MNHEY, CDR2 SMNVEV (reference sequence). The J segment lost 0 bases and the V segment lost 6 bases, leaving 8 bases of the junction unmatched. CDR3 loop: CASRGPGTDSYEQYF. The DNA for the CDR3 is TGTGCCAGCAGGGGGCCCGGGACAGACTCCTACGAGCAGTACTTC.

This clone appeared once. V usage is TRBV5-1 and J usage is TRBJ1-5; a possible D gene is TRBD1 (6 bases). The ends were cut back, 2 bases at V and 3 bases at J, with 9 bases in the middle. CDR1 is SGHRS, CDR2 YFSETQ, per germline. This CDR3 contains 14 residues. The CDR3 spells CASSLGDTNQPQHF. DNA of the CDR3: TGCGCCAGCAGCTTAGGGGACACCAATCAGCCCCAGCATTTT.

The chain carries TRBV15 and TRBJ2-1; 8 bases agree with TRBD2. The germline V gene has CDR1 LNHNV and CDR2 YYDKDF (reference sequence). V lost 0 bases, J lost 3 bases, and 7 bases stayed unmatched. This CDR3 spans 17 amino acids. Written as DNA, the CDR3 is TGTGCCACCAGCAGAGATGGGGGCGGGGGGCTCTACAATGAGCAGTTCTTC. Protein product: CATSRDGGGGLYNEQFF.

J is TRBJ1-2 and V is TRBV5-4; D call uncertain. V was shortened by 6 bases and J by 5 bases, with 14 bases between the two germline ends. Germline V gene lookup returns CDR1 SGHNT and CDR2 YYREEE (reference sequence). The CDR3 loop spans 13 amino acids. Here the CDR3 DNA reads TGTGCCAGCACCCGAGGTGGGCGGTATGGCTACACCTTC. Translated: CASTRGGRYGYTF.

CDR3 sequence: CASSYSGPQETQYF. The DNA for the CDR3 is TGTGCCAGCAGTTACAGCGGGCCCCAAGAGACCCAGTACTTC. This sequence joins TRBV27 and TRBJ2-5, with D perhaps matching TRBD2 (6 bases). V lost 4 bases and J lost 1, with 10 bases in between. The CDR3 has 14 amino acids. Looked up from germline, CDR1 is MNHEY and CDR2 is SMNVEV (reference sequence).

This chain uses TRBV18 with TRBJ1-4; D remains ambiguous. Germline CDR1 KGHSH, CDR2 LQKENI. V gave up 6 bases and J gave up 3 bases, with 8 bases separating them. There are 13 residues in the CDR3. CDR3 in DNA: TGTGCCAGCTCCCGAGAGCCTAATGAAAAACTGTTTTTT. Its translation is CASSREPNEKLFF.

The chain employs TRBV5-1 and TRBJ2-7; D is possibly TRBD1 (6 bases). Germline V lookup: CDR1 SGHRS, CDR2 YFSETQ. With 0 bases removed from V and 4 bases from J, the gap between germline ends came to 17 bases. The CDR3 totals 16 residues. The CDR3 spells CASSLASSGHHYEQYF. The CDR3 DNA reads TGCGCCAGCAGCTTGGCCTCCTCGGGACATCATTACGAGCAGTACTTC. The full variable domain, its missing parts supplied by reference TRBV5-1 and TRBJ2-7, is KAGVTQTPRYLIKTRGQQVTLSCSPISGHRSVSWYQQTPGQGLQFLFEYFSETQRNKGNFPGRFSGRQFSNSRSEMNVSTLELGDSALYLCASSLASSGHHYEQYFGPGTRLTVT.

This chain joins TRBV4-2 and TRBJ2-5; D not certain. The V end was cut by 1 base, the J end by 5 bases, with 20 bases between. The CDR3 is 17 amino acids. Per germline, CDR1 LGHNA and CDR2 YNFKEQ. CDR3 DNA: TGTGCCAGCAGCCAAGCGCTTCGCCCTAACCGGCCCGAGACCCAGTACTTC. Its translation is CASSQALRPNRPETQYF.

The rearrangement joins TRBV28 to TRBJ2-3; D is uncertain. Germline V gene data show CDR1 as MDHEN and CDR2 as SYDVKM. V lost 7 bases and J 4 bases, leaving 15 bases between the germline ends. This CDR3 region has 14 residues. CDR3 loop: CASIALPPADTQYF. Here the CDR3 DNA reads TGTGCCAGCATTGCACTCCCTCCGGCAGATACGCAGTATTTT.

CDR3: CASRGLALKTQYF. As DNA, the CDR3 is TGTGCCAGCCGGGGACTAGCCTTGAAGACCCAGTACTTC. This sequence joins TRBV2 and TRBJ2-5, with 9 bases identical to TRBD2. V dropped 8 bases and J dropped 6; count of bases not matched to a gene: 7. This CDR3 has 13 residues. CDR1 is SNHLY, CDR2 FYNNEI, per germline.

About this clone: Other DNA sequences in the sample encode the same CDR3. The rearrangement links TRBV7-9 to TRBJ2-1; D unresolved. Germline-derived CDR1 and CDR2 are SEHNR and FQNEAQ (reference sequence). This CDR3 has 13 residues. V lost 5 bases to trimming and J lost 0 bases, with 5 bases between them. The CDR3 region is CASSPSSYNEQFF. The CDR3 coding sequence is TGTGCCAGCAGCCCCAGCTCCTACAATGAGCAGTTCTTC.

The J gene is TRBJ1-5, the V gene TRBV27; 7 nucleotides match TRBD1. This CDR3 has 18 amino acids. Trimming at V came to 2 bases and at J to 5 bases, leaving 15 bases not matched to a gene. Germline V gene sequence: CDR1 MNHEY, CDR2 SMNVEV (reference sequence). The CDR3 region has the DNA TGTGCCAGCAGTTTAAGGTTATCGGCAGGGGGTATCGATCAGCCCCAGCATTTT. Protein product: CASSLRLSAGGIDQPQHF.

For the CDR3, the DNA is TGCGCCAGCAGTGAGCGAGGGACGGTTCCCACAGATACGCAGTATTTT. As protein: CASSERGTVPTDTQYF. The chain couples TRBV10-1 to TRBJ2-3; either TRBD1 or TRBD2 may supply D (5 bases each). The length of the CDR3 is 16 residues. Germline V gives CDR1 WNHNN, CDR2 SYGVQD (reference sequence). Deletions cut 2 bases from V and 2 bases from J, with 14 bases between.

On this clone: The sample contains more than one DNA sequence encoding this CDR3. The rearrangement links TRBV6-1 to TRBJ1-1; D is uncertain. Germline V gives CDR1 MNHNS, CDR2 SASEGT. The CDR3 totals 13 residues. Between the trimmed V and J ends, which lost 6 bases and 4 bases, there was a span of 12 bases. CDR3 region: CASRKETVTEAFF. In DNA, the CDR3 is TGTGCCAGCAGAAAGGAGACGGTCACTGAAGCTTTCTTT.

The chain links TRBV6-6 to TRBJ1-5, with D perhaps matching TRBD1 (5 bases). The germline gives CDR1 MNHNY, CDR2 SVGAGI (reference sequence). The CDR3 is 16 amino acids. The V gene lost 0 bases and the J gene lost 2 bases, with 11 bases spanning the gap. This chain's CDR3 is CASSYSGTVGNQPQHF. The CDR3 DNA follows: TGTGCCAGCAGTTACTCCGGGACCGTGGGCAATCAGCCCCAGCATTTT.

This chain links TRBV30 with TRBJ1-4; the D is unclear. V was shortened by 0 bases and J by 3 bases, with 8 bases between the two germline ends. Germline V lookup: CDR1 GTSNPN, CDR2 SVGIG (reference sequence). CDR3 size: 14 residues. The DNA for the CDR3 is TGTGCCTGGAGTGTAGGCAGCGCTAATGAAAAACTGTTTTTT. Its protein product is CAWSVGSANEKLFF.

The chain uses TRBV19 and TRBJ1-5, with 7 nucleotides matching TRBD1. Germline CDR1 and CDR2: LNHDA and SQIVND (reference sequence). V dropped 7 bases and J dropped 0; count of bases not matched to a gene: 9. This CDR3 has 16 amino acids. Here the CDR3 reads CASIQGRTNSNQPQHF. CDR3 DNA sequence: TGTGCCAGTATACAGGGGAGAACGAATAGCAATCAGCCCCAGCATTTT. The entire variable domain, with the rest obtained from reference TRBV19 and TRBJ1-5, is as follows: DGGITQSPKYLFRKEGQNVTLSCEQNLNHDAMYWYRQDPGQGLRLIYYSQIVNDFQKGDIAEGYSVSREKKESFPLTVTSAQKNPTAFYLCASIQGRTNSNQPQHFGDGTRLSIL.

J is TRBJ2-3 and V is TRBV7-2; D possibly corresponds to TRBD1 (5 bases). V lost 8 bases to trimming and J lost 4 bases, with 19 bases between them. Germline V gene data show CDR1 as SGHTA and CDR2 as FQGNSA. The CDR3 extends over 15 amino acids. CDR3 region: CASGVSWGLSDTQYF. The CDR3 region has the DNA TGTGCCAGCGGTGTGTCGTGGGGCCTGTCAGATACGCAGTATTTT.